Below are 30 T cell receptor beta chains sequenced from a single sample in a study of blood T cells in healthy people across ages. Primers used in a second PCR of roughly 7 to 12 cycles were a sample-barcoded 5' primer and a J-beta primer mix. TCRdb reprocessed the 5' RACE reads via MiXCR and lists one record per CDR3 protein. The profile covers approximately 1.5 million distinct CDR3 sequences, with roughly 32% appearing a single time and over 9% taken by the ten largest. Sequences were obtained from blood. The source of these receptors is a woman in her twenties or thirties in good health.

This clonotype was counted a few times. The chain carries TRBV29-1 and TRBJ1-1; possibly TRBD1 for D (5 bases). This CDR3 comprises 14 residues. The V end lost 6 bases, the J end lost 3 bases, and 17 bases lay between the germline ends. Looked up from germline, CDR1 is SQVTM and CDR2 is ANQGSEA. The CDR3 loop reads CSVRGGRGYTEAFF. The CDR3 bases are TGCAGCGTACGGGGGGGAAGAGGGTACACTGAAGCTTTCTTT.

This sequence joins TRBV5-1 and TRBJ2-1, with D hard to call. CDR1 and CDR2 from the germline V gene are SGHRS and YFSETQ. CDR3 length: 14 amino acids. V gave up 5 bases and J gave up 7 bases, with 16 bases separating them. This CDR3 is CASRADGPSNEQFF. The CDR3 DNA reads as TGCGCCAGCAGGGCGGATGGGCCCTCAAATGAGCAGTTCTTC.

The genes are TRBV5-1 and TRBJ1-1; 11 bases line up with TRBD1. V lost 3 bases and J lost 4; bases outside the gene matches: 5. The CDR3 runs to 15 residues. CDR1 is SGHRS and CDR2 is YFSETQ in the germline V gene. In DNA form, the CDR3 reads TGCGCCAGCAGCTGGGGCGGGACAGGGGGCACTGAAGCTTTCTTT. Amino acids: CASSWGGTGGTEAFF.

This chain joins TRBV4-1 and TRBJ1-2, with a tentative D call TRBD1 (6 bases). The V end was cut by 3 bases, the J end by 1 base, with 24 bases between. From germline, CDR1 is MGHRA and CDR2 YSYEKL. The CDR3 extends over 19 amino acids. The CDR3 sequence: CASSQGGPQKKILNYGYTF. DNA of the CDR3: TGCGCCAGCAGCCAGGGGGGCCCACAGAAAAAAATACTTAACTATGGCTACACCTTC.

This clonotype appeared a few times. This chain joins TRBV3-1 and TRBJ2-3, with unresolved D. Trimming pared 1 base from V and 0 bases from J, leaving 5 bases between. The CDR3 totals 14 residues. Germline lookup yields CDR1 LGHDT and CDR2 YNNKEL (reference sequence). Here the CDR3 reads CASSQVGSTDTQYF. The CDR3 nucleotides are TGTGCCAGCAGCCAAGTAGGTAGCACAGATACGCAGTATTTT.

The chain has TRBV14 and TRBJ1-1, with D hard to call. This CDR3 spans 12 amino acids. CDR1 is SGHDN, CDR2 FVKESK, per germline. Trimming took 5 bases from V and 7 from J, leaving 11 bases between them. In nucleotides, the CDR3 is TGTGCCAGCAGCGGGGAGGGCCTTGAAGCTTTCTTT. Translated: CASSGEGLEAFF.

The chain combines TRBV6-1 with TRBJ1-5; tentatively, D is TRBD1 (5 bases). V lost 5 bases to trimming and J lost 0 bases, with 20 bases between them. Germline lookup yields CDR1 MNHNS and CDR2 SASEGT. The CDR3 loop spans 18 amino acids. Here the CDR3 reads CASSPILGGGNSNQPQHF. The DNA for the CDR3 is TGTGCCAGCAGTCCTATTCTCGGCGGGGGTAATAGCAATCAGCCCCAGCATTTT.

The rearrangement uses TRBV14 and TRBJ2-4, with 10 bases fitting TRBD2. The closer fit of TRBJ2-7 to the DNA end suggests the J call may be wrong. The length of the CDR3 is 15 residues. Germline V lookup: CDR1 SGHDN, CDR2 FVKESK. This CDR3 is CASSQGLAIPYEQYF. The DNA of the CDR3 is TGTGCCAGCAGCCAGGGACTAGCGATTCCCTACGAGCAGTACTTC.

The chain carries TRBV3-1 and TRBJ2-7; 7 bases align to TRBD1. After removal of 3 bases from V and 13 bases from J, the junction contained 12 bases not matched to a gene. Germline CDR1 and CDR2: LGHDT and YNNKEL (reference sequence). This CDR3 has 13 residues. The CDR3 DNA sequence: TGTGCCAGCAGCCACCTAGGACAGGCCAACGAATACTTC. This translates into CASSHLGQANEYF.

There are many counts of this clonotype. V usage is TRBV12-3 or TRBV12-4 and J usage is TRBJ2-7, with a tentative D call TRBD2 (6 bases). The CDR3 runs to 14 residues. The germline V and J ends were trimmed by 2 bases and 0 bases, with 8 bases remaining between them. For the CDR3, the DNA is TGTGCCAGCAGTTTATTCGGGAGCTCCTACGAGCAGTACTTC. Its protein product is CASSLFGSSYEQYF.

In this sample, this clonotype turned up a few times. The CDR3 nucleotides are TGTGCCAGCAGCAAACCCGCTGGGAGGGGAAGCTCCTACAATGAGCAGTTCTTC. Translation: CASSKPAGRGSSYNEQFF. The chain combines TRBV6-1 with TRBJ2-1; 7 positions match TRBD2. CDR1 is MNHNS and CDR2 is SASEGT in the germline V gene. The trim removed 6 bases at V and 0 bases at J, leaving 14 bases unmatched. The CDR3 sequence is 18 residues long.

The chain is built from TRBV27 and TRBJ1-2, with 7 bases aligning to TRBD1. CDR1 and CDR2 from the germline V gene are MNHEY and SMNVEV (reference sequence). The CDR3 has 12 residues. J was trimmed by 10 bases and V by 11 bases; bases with no gene match: 13. CDR3 loop: CAWSATGDDYTF. In DNA, the CDR3 is TGTGCCTGGTCGGCCACAGGGGATGACTACACCTTC.

The V and J genes are TRBV27 and TRBJ1-2; no firm D call. The V gene lost 5 bases and the J gene lost 5 bases, with 12 bases spanning the gap. Germline loops: CDR1 MNHEY, CDR2 SMNVEV (reference sequence). The CDR3 sequence is 13 residues long. In DNA, the CDR3 is TGTGCCAGCAGTCCCCAAAGCTATTATGGCTACACCTTC. Its protein is CASSPQSYYGYTF.

Comment on this clonotype: Germline is not matched at one junction end, which may reflect a read error. This chain uses TRBV5-1 with TRBJ2-1; D gene ambiguous. CDR1 is SGHRS, CDR2 YFSETQ, per germline. The CDR3 is made up of 13 amino acids. As DNA, the CDR3 is TGCGCCAGCAGCTCGGCAGGTTACAATGAGCGGTTCTTC. This sequence encodes CASSSAGYNERFF. The variable domain in full, with the rest retrieved from reference TRBV5-1 and TRBJ2-1, is KAGVTQTPRYLIKTRGQQVTLSCSPISGHRSVSWYQQTPGQGLQFLFEYFSETQRNKGNFPGRFSGRQFSNSRSEMNVSTLELGDSALYLCASSSAGYNERFFGPGTRLTVL.

This clonotype was seen a few times. The rearrangement links TRBV28 to TRBJ2-7; TRBD2 might be the D (6 bases). V lost 6 bases and J 5 bases, leaving 14 bases between the germline ends. The CDR3 totals 13 residues. The germline V gene has CDR1 MDHEN and CDR2 SYDVKM. In DNA form, the CDR3 reads TGTGCCAGCAGCTTGGGGACTTCCCACGAGCAGTACTTC. Its protein is CASSLGTSHEQYF.

As for this clonotype: Since a much larger clone is just one base distant, this may be a read error. The J gene is TRBJ2-1, the V gene TRBV10-3; D might be TRBD1 (7 bases). In germline, CDR1 is ENHRY, CDR2 SYGVKD. The CDR3 loop spans 15 amino acids. The CDR3 DNA follows: TGTGCCACCAGTGAGTCGGGCCAGGGGGGCTATGAGCAGTTCTTC. Its protein product is CATSESGQGGYEQFF.

This clonotype has a single count. V and J are TRBV28 and TRBJ2-3, with D possibly matching TRBD1 (5 bases). Germline CDR1 and CDR2: MDHEN and SYDVKM. Trimming pared 7 bases from V and 4 bases from J, leaving 12 bases between. The CDR3 consists of 13 residues. For the CDR3, the DNA is TGTGCCAGCATCCCAAGGGGTTCAGATACGCAGTATTTT. This codes for CASIPRGSDTQYF.

The chain is built from TRBV7-3 and TRBJ2-7; 9 nucleotides match TRBD2. From germline, CDR1 is SGHTA and CDR2 FQGTGA. The junction had 5 bases not matched to a gene; V was cut back by 0 bases and J by 2 bases. The CDR3 sequence is 16 residues long. The CDR3 protein is CASSLTGGRVPYEQYF. The CDR3 DNA sequence: TGTGCCAGCAGCTTAACGGGCGGGAGGGTCCCCTACGAGCAGTACTTC.

Comment on this clonotype: One end of the junction is discordant with germline, which a read error may explain. This chain's CDR3 is CSTAASGDRYSEQFF. CDR3 nucleotide sequence: TGCAGCACGGCGGCGAGCGGGGACCGGTACAGTGAGCAGTTCTTC. The chain has TRBV29-1 and TRBJ2-1; 7 nucleotides agree with TRBD2. This CDR3 region has 15 residues. CDR1 is SQVTM, CDR2 ANQGSEA, per germline.

To note about this clonotype: One junction end does not reproduce the germline sequence, and a read error may be involved. This chain uses TRBV5-6 with TRBJ2-3, with D unresolved. The CDR3 runs 14 residues. The germline V gene encodes CDR1 SGHDT and CDR2 YYEEEE. This CDR3 is CAGSVASSTDTQYF. The CDR3, as DNA: TGTGCCGGCAGCGTAGCCTCTAGCACAGATACGCAGTATTTT. Complete variable domain (other parts from reference TRBV5-6 and TRBJ2-3): DAGVTQSPTHLIKTRGQQVTLRCSPKSGHDTVSWYQQALGQGPQFIFQYYEEEERQRGNFPDRFSGHQFPNYSSELNVNALLLGDSALYLCAGSVASSTDTQYFGPGTRLTVL.

The J gene is TRBJ2-1, the V gene TRBV2; 11 bases line up with TRBD2. Looked up from germline, CDR1 is SNHLY and CDR2 is FYNNEI. J was trimmed by 5 bases and V by 6 bases; bases with no gene match: 9. This CDR3 comprises 16 residues. CDR3 in DNA: TGTGCCAGCAGACCGCCCCTAGCGGGAGGCCACAATGAGCAGTTCTTC. Residues: CASRPPLAGGHNEQFF.

This clonotype has more than one count but fewer than ten. The J gene is TRBJ1-5, the V gene TRBV27; the D gene is possibly TRBD1 (5 bases). This CDR3 region has 19 residues. Germline V gene data show CDR1 as MNHEY and CDR2 as SMNVEV (reference sequence). Between the trimmed V and J ends, which lost 0 bases and 1 base, there was a span of 19 bases. The CDR3 is CASSLSHGAIRGSNQPQHF. In nucleotides, the CDR3 is TGTGCCAGCAGTTTATCGCACGGGGCGATAAGGGGAAGCAATCAGCCCCAGCATTTT.

As concerns this clonotype: A much larger clone lies a single base off, so this may be a read error. V and J are TRBV7-9 and TRBJ2-1, with D hard to call. Germline CDR1 is SEHNR and CDR2 is FQNEAQ (reference sequence). This CDR3 has 13 amino acids. CDR3 loop: CASSPQKKYEQLF. The CDR3 nucleotides read TGTGCCAGCAGCCCCCAGAAAAAATATGAGCAGCTCTTC.

This clonotype was seen at least ten times. This sequence joins TRBV27 and TRBJ2-7; weak D call: TRBD1 (5 bases). Per germline, CDR1 MNHEY and CDR2 SMNVEV (reference sequence). V lost 5 bases and J 0 bases, leaving 11 bases between the germline ends. This CDR3 has 14 residues. CDR3 DNA sequence: TGTGCCAGCAGTGTAAGACAGAGCTCCTACGAGCAGTACTTC. It translates to CASSVRQSSYEQYF.

This chain uses TRBV14 with TRBJ2-3; no reliable D call. V was trimmed by 1 base and J by 6 bases, leaving 14 bases between them. CDR3 length: 15 amino acids. Germline V gene sequence: CDR1 SGHDN, CDR2 FVKESK. As DNA, the CDR3 is TGTGCCAGCAGCCAAGTCGGCCGGCTAGTGGATACGCAGTATTTT. Amino acids: CASSQVGRLVDTQYF. Combining the CDR3 with reference TRBV14 and TRBJ2-3 gives the whole variable domain EAGVTQFPSHSVIEKGQTVTLRCDPISGHDNLYWYRRVMGKEIKFLLHFVKESKQDESGMPNNRFLAERTGGTYSTLKVQPAELEDSGVYFCASSQVGRLVDTQYFGPGTRLTVL.

This chain uses TRBV5-5 with TRBJ2-5; no reliable D call. V lost 5 bases to trimming and J lost 4 bases, with 15 bases between them. CDR3 length: 14 amino acids. Germline V CDR1 and CDR2: SGHKS, YYEKEE (reference sequence). The CDR3 here is CASSQRHLAETQYF. The CDR3 coding sequence is TGTGCCAGCAGTCAACGACACCTGGCAGAGACCCAGTACTTC. Full variable domain (outside the CDR3, taken from reference TRBV5-5 and TRBJ2-5): DAGVTQSPTHLIKTRGQQVTLRCSPISGHKSVSWYQQVLGQGPQFIFQYYEKEERGRGNFPDRFSARQFPNYSSELNVNALLLGDSALYLCASSQRHLAETQYFGPGTRLLVL.

The CDR3 region is CASSPGLAGGLGVEQFF. The DNA of the CDR3 is TGTGCCAGCAGCCCGGGACTAGCGGGGGGGCTGGGGGTTGAGCAGTTCTTC. The chain recombines TRBV11-2 with TRBJ2-1; TRBD2 matches at 16 bases. The V segment lost 5 bases and the J segment 9 bases; nucleotides outside the gene matches: 10. This CDR3 region has 17 residues. The V gene's germline CDR1 is SGHAT and CDR2 FQNNGV.

The rearrangement uses TRBV20-1 and TRBJ2-5, with D possibly matching TRBD2 (6 bases). The CDR3 has 12 amino acids. Deletions cut 3 bases from V and 3 bases from J, with 8 bases between. Germline CDR1 DFQATT, CDR2 SNEGSKA (reference sequence). The CDR3 here is CSARRLEETQYF. CDR3 sequence (DNA): TGCAGTGCTAGGCGACTAGAAGAGACCCAGTACTTC.

This clonotype was detected a few times. The rearrangement links TRBV24-1 to TRBJ2-1; no clear D gene. The V gene's germline CDR1 is KGHDR and CDR2 SFDVKD. V was clipped by 4 bases and J by 6 bases, with 6 bases between them. This CDR3 has 12 amino acids. CDR3 coding DNA: TGTGCCACCAGTGACCGCCTCAATGAGCAGTTCTTC. Translating gives CATSDRLNEQFF.

CDR3 nucleotide sequence: TGCGCCAGCAGCCAAGAAGCCAGTAACTATGGCTACACCTTC. Translating gives CASSQEASNYGYTF. The chain has TRBV4-1 and TRBJ1-2; D gene ambiguous. Trimming pared 0 bases from V and 1 base from J, leaving 6 bases between. Germline-derived CDR1 and CDR2 are MGHRA and YSYEKL. The CDR3 extends over 14 amino acids.